The 22 T cell receptor beta chains below come from one sample, sequenced in a study of blood T cell repertoires in COVID-19. Sequencing was performed with immunoSEQ multiplex PCR; in TCRdb, only in-frame clones are kept and a portion is missing. In the table there are 140,000 to 150,000 clones, 75% to 85% of which are singletons. The source material was peripheral blood. The origin of the receptors is a woman aged 45-59 years with acute or convalescent COVID-19.

This clone was detected only a few times. This sequence joins TRBV1 and TRBJ1-4; TRBD1 was called by the table and not checked on the DNA. TRBV1 is shown as a pseudogene. The CDR3 extends over 16 amino acids. The CDR3 protein is CTSSQDRDRGSEKLFF. As DNA, the CDR3 is TGCACCAGCAGCCAAGATCGGGACAGGGGATCCGAAAAACTGTTTTTT.

This clone appeared once. The chain recombines TRBV29-1 with TRBJ1-1; 12 bases agree with TRBD1. V shed 7 bases and J 0 bases; nucleotides not matched to a gene: 6. The V gene's germline CDR1 is SQVTM and CDR2 ANQGSEA. This CDR3 has 15 amino acids. In DNA form, the CDR3 reads TGCAGCGGGATGGGGACAGGGGGCATGAACACTGAAGCTTTCTTT. It yields the protein CSGMGTGGMNTEAFF. The whole variable domain, remainder taken from reference TRBV29-1 and TRBJ1-1, is SAVISQKPSRDICQRGTSLTIQCQVDSQVTMMFWYRQQPGQSLTLIATANQGSEATYESGFVIDKFPISRPNLTFSTLTVSNMSPEDSSIYLCSGMGTGGMNTEAFFGQGTRLTVV.

The rearrangement joins TRBV27 to TRBJ2-1; TRBD1 might be the D (5 bases). The CDR3 covers 15 residues. Per germline, CDR1 MNHEY and CDR2 SMNVEV (reference sequence). Trimming removed 3 bases at V and 3 bases at J, with 12 bases between. The CDR3 sequence: CASSFFPGNYNEQFF. In nucleotides, the CDR3 is TGTGCCAGCAGTTTCTTTCCAGGGAACTACAATGAGCAGTTCTTC.

The rearrangement joins TRBV2 to TRBJ1-6; D remains ambiguous. CDR3 length: 11 amino acids. With 3 bases removed from V and 11 bases from J, the gap between germline ends came to 5 bases. Germline V lookup: CDR1 SNHLY, CDR2 FYNNEI. The CDR3 nucleotides read TGTGCCAGCAGTGATCGTGCACCCCTCCACTTT. This gives the protein CASSDRAPLHF.

This chain uses TRBV6-5 with TRBJ1-2; tentative D call: TRBD1 (5 bases). V dropped 8 bases and J dropped 2 bases, with 15 bases sitting between them. CDR1 and CDR2 (germline): MNHEY, SVGAGI. The CDR3 contains 14 residues. In DNA, the CDR3 is TGTGCCAGCCGCAAGGGGAGGCAGAACTATGGCTACACCTTC. Translated, it gives CASRKGRQNYGYTF.

This rearrangement joins TRBV18 to TRBJ1-3; D is unresolved. Trimming left V 1 base short and J 3 bases short, with 7 bases between. CDR1 and CDR2 from the germline V gene are KGHSH and LQKENI. The CDR3 extends over 14 amino acids. CDR3 bases: TGTGCCAGCTCACCACGGGAGGGTGGAAACACCATATATTTT. It is translated as CASSPREGGNTIYF.

A single count supports this clone. The chain employs TRBV5-1 and TRBJ1-3; 8 bases map to TRBD1. Trimming removed 6 bases from V and 4 bases from J; junction bases left unmatched: 9. Germline-derived CDR1 and CDR2 are SGHRS and YFSETQ. There are 15 residues in the CDR3. CDR3 loop: CASTPRGLGGNTIYF. For the CDR3, the DNA is TGCGCCAGCACCCCCAGGGGGCTGGGGGGAAACACCATATATTTT. Full variable domain (missing parts from reference TRBV5-1 and TRBJ1-3): KAGVTQTPRYLIKTRGQQVTLSCSPISGHRSVSWYQQTPGQGLQFLFEYFSETQRNKGNFPGRFSGRQFSNSRSEMNVSTLELGDSALYLCASTPRGLGGNTIYFGEGSWLTVV.

This clone was observed a single time. This chain links TRBV7-3 with TRBJ2-1; 11 bases are a match to TRBD2. Germline CDR1 reads SGHTA; CDR2 reads FQGTGA. The CDR3 length is 18 residues. V was clipped by 4 bases and J by 0 bases; unmatched bases: 8. The chain's CDR3 is CASSSPSGGLTSYNEQFF. Here the CDR3 DNA reads TGTGCCAGCAGCTCCCCTAGCGGGGGGCTAACCTCCTACAATGAGCAGTTCTTC.

This clone was found once. The chain is built from TRBV12-3 or TRBV12-4 and TRBJ2-1; D perhaps matches TRBD1 (7 bases). This CDR3 has 13 residues. V shed 6 bases and J shed 8 bases, with 14 bases lying between them. CDR3 DNA: TGTGCCAGCAGCCTAGACAGGGACTATGAGCAGTTCTTC. Translation: CASSLDRDYEQFF.

The chain links TRBV5-1 to TRBJ1-4; D uncertain. The CDR3 consists of 15 residues. Trimming took off 0 bases at V and 4 bases at J, with 10 bases between the two ends. Germline CDR1 SGHRS, CDR2 YFSETQ. As DNA, the CDR3 is TGCGCCAGCAGCTTGGACGGGGTACTTAATGAAAAACTGTTTTTT. Encoded protein: CASSLDGVLNEKLFF.

In nucleotides, the CDR3 is TGTGCCAGCAGCCAGGAAGACAGACTCACTGAAGCTTTCTTT. Its protein product is CASSQEDRLTEAFF. The V call is TRBV3-1 (or the pseudogene TRBV3-2), the J call TRBJ1-1; D may be TRBD1 (5 bases). CDR3 length: 14 residues. In germline, CDR1 is LGHDT, CDR2 YNNKEL (reference sequence). V was trimmed by 3 bases and J by 4 bases, leaving 12 bases between them.

The chain uses TRBV6-5 and TRBJ2-3, with 8 bases that match TRBD1. Per the germline V gene, CDR1 is MNHEY and CDR2 is SVGAGI. CDR3 length: 15 amino acids. V lost 2 bases to trimming and J lost 3 bases; unmatched junction nucleotides: 4. Here the CDR3 reads CASSYQGARTDTQYF. CDR3 nucleotide sequence: TGTGCCAGCAGTTACCAGGGGGCGAGGACAGATACGCAGTATTTT.

This rearrangement joins TRBV7-2 to TRBJ1-4; tentative D call: TRBD1 (6 bases). CDR1 is SGHTA, CDR2 FQGNSA, per germline. This CDR3 is 12 amino acids long. Trimming took off 5 bases at V and 13 bases at J, with 14 bases between the two ends. CDR3 protein: CASSPGDTRLFF. CDR3 DNA sequence: TGTGCCAGCAGCCCTGGGGACACGAGACTGTTTTTT.

The genes are TRBV24-1 and TRBJ1-1; D possibly corresponds to TRBD1 (6 bases). The germline CDR1 and CDR2 sequences are KGHDR and SFDVKD. V lost 10 bases to trimming and J lost 3 bases, with 14 bases between them. This CDR3 has 13 amino acids. CDR3 sequence: CATRNEGDTEAFF. The DNA for the CDR3 is TGTGCCACTAGGAACGAGGGGGACACTGAAGCTTTCTTT.

This clone appeared a few times. V usage is TRBV7-2 and J usage is TRBJ2-7; D is unresolved. CDR1 and CDR2 from the germline V gene are SGHTA and FQGNSA. Between the trimmed V and J ends, which lost 5 bases and 3 bases, there was a span of 11 bases. The CDR3 has 13 amino acids. CDR3 sequence reads: CASSQKTGYEQYF. The CDR3 DNA follows: TGTGCCAGCAGCCAGAAAACGGGCTACGAGCAGTACTTC.

This clone was detected once. This chain uses TRBV19 with TRBJ2-2; TRBD2 agrees at 7 bases. Germline CDR1 is LNHDA and CDR2 is SQIVND (reference sequence). This CDR3 is 14 amino acids long. V dropped 6 bases and J dropped 5; count of bases not matched to a gene: 6. DNA of the CDR3: TGTGCCAGTAGGGGACTACCTTCAACCGGGGAGCTGTTTTTT. Its translation is CASRGLPSTGELFF.

V gene TRBV7-3 combines with J gene TRBJ2-2; TRBD1 might be the D (6 bases). Trimming removed 0 bases at V and 2 bases at J, with 13 bases between. CDR3 size: 17 residues. Germline V gives CDR1 SGHTA, CDR2 FQGTGA. CDR3 loop: CASSLTPGTYNTGELFF. Here the CDR3 DNA reads TGTGCCAGCAGCTTAACTCCTGGGACATATAACACCGGGGAGCTGTTTTTT. The full variable domain, rest sourced from reference TRBV7-3 and TRBJ2-2, is GAGVSQTPSNKVTEKGKYVELRCDPISGHTALYWYRQSLGQGPEFLIYFQGTGAADDSGLPNDRFFAVRPEGSVSTLKIQRTERGDSAVYLCASSLTPGTYNTGELFFGEGSRLTVL.

This clone was detected only a few times. The gene calls are TRBV11-3 and TRBJ2-2, with 8 bases identical to TRBD2. Germline-derived CDR1 and CDR2 are SGHNT and YENEEA. V lost 4 bases and J lost 2; bases outside the gene matches: 18. This CDR3 is 20 amino acids long. This chain's CDR3 is CASSSPFMERGTDNTGELFF. In DNA form, the CDR3 reads TGTGCCAGCAGCTCGCCCTTTATGGAGCGGGGGACCGACAACACCGGGGAGCTGTTTTTT.

The chain joins TRBV6-5 to TRBJ2-7; possible D gene TRBD1, 6 bases. Germline V CDR1 and CDR2: MNHEY, SVGAGI. V lost 8 bases, J lost 3 bases, and 17 bases lay in between. The CDR3 totals 14 residues. The CDR3 reads CASRRITGNYEQYF. The CDR3 nucleotides are TGTGCCAGCCGACGGATAACAGGGAACTACGAGCAGTACTTC.

The chain couples TRBV7-2 to TRBJ1-5, with 10 bases lining up with TRBD1. The CDR3 has 17 amino acids. J gave up 0 bases and V 5 bases, and 7 bases lay outside the gene matches. In germline, CDR1 is SGHTA, CDR2 FQGNSA. The CDR3 loop reads CASSLLGTGDSNQPQHF. CDR3 DNA: TGTGCCAGCAGCCTTCTGGGGACAGGGGATAGCAATCAGCCCCAGCATTTT.

This clone was detected only once. The gene calls are TRBV6-6 and TRBJ1-4; 9 bases align to TRBD1. The V gene end was trimmed by 2 bases and the J gene end by 3 bases; junction bases not matched to a gene: 1. The germline CDR1 and CDR2 sequences are MNHNY and SVGAGI (reference sequence). The CDR3 is 15 residues long. The CDR3 DNA sequence: TGTGCCAGCAGTTACGGACAGGGGCCTAATGAAAAACTGTTTTTT. Its protein product is CASSYGQGPNEKLFF.

The rearrangement joins TRBV6-5 to TRBJ2-5, with 11 bases aligning to TRBD1. CDR1 and CDR2 (germline): MNHEY, SVGAGI. V was pared by 4 bases and J by 5 bases, with 3 bases of the junction left unmatched. This CDR3 spans 14 amino acids. This CDR3 is CASSLGTGGETQYF. Written as DNA, the CDR3 is TGTGCCAGCAGTTTAGGGACAGGGGGGGAGACCCAGTACTTC.